The entry below describes one TCR beta chain. The data belong to a study of blood T cell repertoires in COVID-19. In the original processing: The assay estimated nucleated cells by amplifying reference gene primers. Some clones are missing from TCRdb's copy, which holds only in-frame ones; the method was immunoSEQ multiplex PCR. V, J and clone size derive from that table, while D and trimming were established from the DNA sequence. The sample shows fewer than 250,000 clones, 85% to 95% of them seen only once. The material sequenced was peripheral blood. This receptor was identified in a man aged 25-45 years with COVID-19, enrolled during active disease.

The CDR3 region is CATSRDSDTGELFF. CDR3 DNA sequence: TGTGCCACCAGCAGAGATTCTGACACCGGGGAGCTGTTTTTT. The rearrangement links TRBV15 to TRBJ2-2; no firm D call. The CDR3 totals 14 residues. Deletions cut 0 bases from V and 3 bases from J, with 5 bases between. CDR1 and CDR2 from the germline V gene are LNHNV and YYDKDF (reference sequence).